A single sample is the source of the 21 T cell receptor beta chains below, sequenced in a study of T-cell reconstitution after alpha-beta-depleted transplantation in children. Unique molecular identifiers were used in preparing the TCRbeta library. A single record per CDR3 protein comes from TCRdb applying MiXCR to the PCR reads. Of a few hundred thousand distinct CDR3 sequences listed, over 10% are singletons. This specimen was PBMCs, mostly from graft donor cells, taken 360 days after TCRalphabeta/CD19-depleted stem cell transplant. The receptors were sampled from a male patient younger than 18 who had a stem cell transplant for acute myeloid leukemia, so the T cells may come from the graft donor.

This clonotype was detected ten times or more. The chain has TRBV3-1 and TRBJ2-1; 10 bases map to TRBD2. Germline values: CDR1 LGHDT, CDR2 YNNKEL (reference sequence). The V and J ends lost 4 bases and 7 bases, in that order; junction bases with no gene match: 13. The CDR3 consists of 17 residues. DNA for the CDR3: TGTGCCAGCAGCCCTGGACTAGCGGAAGTCGCGGGGAATGAGCAGTTCTTC. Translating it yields CASSPGLAEVAGNEQFF.

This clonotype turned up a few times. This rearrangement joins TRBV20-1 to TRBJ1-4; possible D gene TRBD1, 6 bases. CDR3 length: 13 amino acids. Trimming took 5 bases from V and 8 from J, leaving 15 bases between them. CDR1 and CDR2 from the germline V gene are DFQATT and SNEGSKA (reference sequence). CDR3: CSAGIQGEEKLFF. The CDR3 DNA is TGCAGTGCTGGAATACAGGGAGAAGAAAAACTGTTTTTT.

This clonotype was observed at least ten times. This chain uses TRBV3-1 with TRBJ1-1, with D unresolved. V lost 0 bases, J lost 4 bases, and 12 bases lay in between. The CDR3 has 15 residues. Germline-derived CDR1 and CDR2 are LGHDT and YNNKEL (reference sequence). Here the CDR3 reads CASSQDLSGFTEAFF. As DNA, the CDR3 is TGTGCCAGCAGCCAAGATCTTTCGGGGTTCACTGAAGCTTTCTTT.

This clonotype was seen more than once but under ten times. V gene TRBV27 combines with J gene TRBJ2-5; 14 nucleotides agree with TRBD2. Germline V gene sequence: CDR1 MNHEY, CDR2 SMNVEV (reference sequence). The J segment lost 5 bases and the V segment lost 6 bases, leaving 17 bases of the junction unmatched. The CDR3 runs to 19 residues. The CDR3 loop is CASSARGLAGAATRETQYF. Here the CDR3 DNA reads TGTGCCAGCAGCGCCCGGGGACTAGCGGGAGCCGCGACGAGGGAGACCCAGTACTTC.

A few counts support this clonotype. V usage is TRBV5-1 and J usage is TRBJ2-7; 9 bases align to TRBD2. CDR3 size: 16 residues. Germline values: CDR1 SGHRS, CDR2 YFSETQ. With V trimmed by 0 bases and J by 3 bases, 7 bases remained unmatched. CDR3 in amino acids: CASSLEASGVSYEQYF. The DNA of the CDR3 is TGCGCCAGCAGCTTGGAGGCTAGCGGGGTTAGCTACGAGCAGTACTTC.

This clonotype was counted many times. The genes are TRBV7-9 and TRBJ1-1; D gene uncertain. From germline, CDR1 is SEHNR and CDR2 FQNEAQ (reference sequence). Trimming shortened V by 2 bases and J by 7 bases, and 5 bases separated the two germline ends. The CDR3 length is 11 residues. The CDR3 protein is CASSLQIEAFF. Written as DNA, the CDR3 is TGTGCCAGCAGCTTACAGATTGAAGCTTTCTTT.

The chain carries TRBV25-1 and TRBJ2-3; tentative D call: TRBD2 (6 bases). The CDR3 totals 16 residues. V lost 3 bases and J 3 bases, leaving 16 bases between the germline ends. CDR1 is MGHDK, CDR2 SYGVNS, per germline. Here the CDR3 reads CASSDRDLEGTDTQYF. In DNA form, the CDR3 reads TGTGCCAGCAGTGACCGGGACCTGGAGGGGACAGATACGCAGTATTTT.

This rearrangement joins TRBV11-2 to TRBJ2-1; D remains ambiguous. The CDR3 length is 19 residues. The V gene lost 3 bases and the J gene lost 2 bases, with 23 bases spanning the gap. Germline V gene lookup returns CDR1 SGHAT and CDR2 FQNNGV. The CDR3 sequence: CASSLNLMAGGGTYNEQFF. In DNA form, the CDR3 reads TGTGCCAGCAGCTTGAATTTGATGGCAGGTGGCGGCACCTACAATGAGCAGTTCTTC.

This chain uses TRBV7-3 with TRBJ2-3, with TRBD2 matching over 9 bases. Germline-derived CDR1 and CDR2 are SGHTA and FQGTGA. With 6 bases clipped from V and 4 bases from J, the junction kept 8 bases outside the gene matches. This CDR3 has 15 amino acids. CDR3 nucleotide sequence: TGTGCCAGCAGGTCTACTAGCGGGCCGGCAGATACGCAGTATTTT. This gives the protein CASRSTSGPADTQYF. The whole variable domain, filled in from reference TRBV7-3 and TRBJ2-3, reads GAGVSQTPSNKVTEKGKYVELRCDPISGHTALYWYRQSLGQGPEFLIYFQGTGAADDSGLPNDRFFAVRPEGSVSTLKIQRTERGDSAVYLCASRSTSGPADTQYFGPGTRLTVL.

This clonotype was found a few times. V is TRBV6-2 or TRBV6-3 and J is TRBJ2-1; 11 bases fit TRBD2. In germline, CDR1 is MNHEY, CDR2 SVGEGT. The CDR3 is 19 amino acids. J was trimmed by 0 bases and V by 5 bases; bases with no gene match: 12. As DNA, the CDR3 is TGTGCCAGCAGTCCACTGGCGACTAGCGGGATAGACTCCTACAATGAGCAGTTCTTC. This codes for CASSPLATSGIDSYNEQFF.

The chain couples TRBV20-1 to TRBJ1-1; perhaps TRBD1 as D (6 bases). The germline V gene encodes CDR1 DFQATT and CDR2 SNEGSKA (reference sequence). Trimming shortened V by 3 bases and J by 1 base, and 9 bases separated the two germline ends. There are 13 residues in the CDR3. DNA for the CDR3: TGCAGTGCTAGGGGGACACCGAACACTGAAGCTTTCTTT. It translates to CSARGTPNTEAFF.

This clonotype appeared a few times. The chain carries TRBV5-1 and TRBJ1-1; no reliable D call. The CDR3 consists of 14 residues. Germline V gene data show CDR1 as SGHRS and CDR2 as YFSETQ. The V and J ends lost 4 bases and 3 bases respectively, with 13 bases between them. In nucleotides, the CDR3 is TGCGCCAGCAGCCTACTTTGGTCCGACACTGAAGCTTTCTTT. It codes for CASSLLWSDTEAFF.

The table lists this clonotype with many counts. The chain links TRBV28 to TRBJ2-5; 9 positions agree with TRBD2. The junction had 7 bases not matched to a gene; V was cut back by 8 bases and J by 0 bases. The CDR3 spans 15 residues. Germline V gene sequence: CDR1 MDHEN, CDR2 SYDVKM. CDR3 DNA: TGTGCCAGCCAGGGAGCGGGAGGCCACCAAGAGACCCAGTACTTC. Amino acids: CASQGAGGHQETQYF.

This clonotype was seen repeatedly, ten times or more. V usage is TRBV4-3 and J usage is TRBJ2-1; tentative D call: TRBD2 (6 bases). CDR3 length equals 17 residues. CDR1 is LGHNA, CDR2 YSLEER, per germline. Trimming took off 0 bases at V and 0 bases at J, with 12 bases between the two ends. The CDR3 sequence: CASSQDPSGSSYNEQFF. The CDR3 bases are TGCGCCAGCAGCCAAGACCCCAGCGGGTCCTCCTACAATGAGCAGTTCTTC.

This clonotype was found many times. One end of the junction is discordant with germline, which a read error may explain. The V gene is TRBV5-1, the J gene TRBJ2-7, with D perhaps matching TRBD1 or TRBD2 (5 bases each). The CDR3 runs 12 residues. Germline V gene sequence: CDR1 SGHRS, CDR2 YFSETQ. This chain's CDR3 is CASSFGGYEQYF. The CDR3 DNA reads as TGTGCCAGCAGCTTTGGGGGCTACGAGCAGTACTTC.

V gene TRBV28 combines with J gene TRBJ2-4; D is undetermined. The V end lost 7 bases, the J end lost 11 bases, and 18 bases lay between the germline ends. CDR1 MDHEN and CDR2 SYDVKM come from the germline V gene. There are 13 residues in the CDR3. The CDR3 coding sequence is TGTGCCAGCAATTCCGGGCAGCTCGAGGTTCAGTACTTC. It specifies CASNSGQLEVQYF.

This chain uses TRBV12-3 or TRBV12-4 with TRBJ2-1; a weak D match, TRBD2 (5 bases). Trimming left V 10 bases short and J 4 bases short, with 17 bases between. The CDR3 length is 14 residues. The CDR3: CATELPGIYNEQFF. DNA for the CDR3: TGTGCCACCGAATTACCGGGAATATACAATGAGCAGTTCTTC.

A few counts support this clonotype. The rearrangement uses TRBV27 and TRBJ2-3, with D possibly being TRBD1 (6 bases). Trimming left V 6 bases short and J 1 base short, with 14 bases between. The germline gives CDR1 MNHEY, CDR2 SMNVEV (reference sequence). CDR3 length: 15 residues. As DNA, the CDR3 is TGTGCCAGCAGCCTCTCCTGGGGGCGCACAGATACGCAGTATTTT. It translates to CASSLSWGRTDTQYF.

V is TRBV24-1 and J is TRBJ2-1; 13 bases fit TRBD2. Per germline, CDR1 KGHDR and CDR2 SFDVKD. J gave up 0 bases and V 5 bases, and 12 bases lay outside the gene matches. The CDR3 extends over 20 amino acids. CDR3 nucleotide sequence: TGTGCCACCAGTGCCCGGACCGGGACTAGCGGGGTTAGCTCCTACAATGAGCAGTTCTTC. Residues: CATSARTGTSGVSSYNEQFF.

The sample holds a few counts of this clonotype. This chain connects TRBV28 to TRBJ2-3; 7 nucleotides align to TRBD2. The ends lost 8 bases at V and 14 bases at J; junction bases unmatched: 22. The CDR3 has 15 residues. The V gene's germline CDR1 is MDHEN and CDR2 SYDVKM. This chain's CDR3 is CASYRHRASGDTGYF. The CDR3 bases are TGTGCCAGCTACAGACACCGGGCTAGCGGAGATACTGGGTATTTT.

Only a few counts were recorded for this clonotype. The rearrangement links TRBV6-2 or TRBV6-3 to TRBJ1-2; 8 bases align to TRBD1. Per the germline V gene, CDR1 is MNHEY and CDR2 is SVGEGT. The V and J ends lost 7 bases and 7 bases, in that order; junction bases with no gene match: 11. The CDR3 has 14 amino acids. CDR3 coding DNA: TGTGCCAGCACCTTCCCGCGGACAGGGAGTGGCTACACCTTC. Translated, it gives CASTFPRTGSGYTF.